This TCR beta chain is drawn from a study of T cells expressing NK-cell markers. Background on the study: Repertoires of TCR beta were obtained from T cells sorted as CD3+CD56+NKG2C+, CD3+CD56+NKG2C- and CD3+CD56-NKG2C+.

Study-wide results and limits: Dominance of the CD3+CD56-NKG2C+ fraction by these clonotypes also held in a handful of donors.

CDR1 is SGHTA and CDR2 is FQGNSA in the germline V gene. The CDR3 is 15 residues long. UMI-tagged 5'RACE template switching yielded the TCR beta cDNA. Reprocessing the 5' RACE reads, TCRdb reports a single entry for every CDR3 protein and omits DNA. Seen in this sample are roughly 170,000 distinct CDR3 sequences; the ten most common clones hold roughly 20%. For this clonotype: Its antigen remains unknown.

The source of this sequence is a woman between 18 and 69 years old in good health. Sequencing was carried out using blood T cells: a sorted CD56 or NKG2C T cell subset, CD4+ or CD8+ T cells, or bulk PBMC T cells (not recorded which). The gene calls are TRBV7-2 and TRBJ2-3; absent DNA, TCRdb's TRBD1 call cannot be checked. CDR3 residues: CASTNRWGTTDTQYF.